The present entry profiles one TCR beta chain with its context. Its cognate antigen is unknown. Germline CDR1 and CDR2: DFQATT and SNEGSKA (reference sequence). V shed 3 bases, J shed 4 bases, and the junction held 14 bases outside the gene matches. The CDR3 runs 17 residues. Through a sample-barcoded 5' primer and a J-beta primer mix, a second PCR was run for roughly 7 to 12 cycles. The template-switch adaptor, which had 12 random nucleotides, put a tag on each cDNA molecule. TCRdb passed the 5' RACE reads through MiXCR, listing each CDR3 protein once. The sample gives 650,000 to 800,000 distinct CDR3 sequences, roughly 44% of which show up once; about a fifth is in the top ten. Caucasian, healthy and from Russia, the donors were aged between roughly 6 and 95. Drawn from each donor were 8.5 to 10 milliliters of peripheral blood. This record comes from a study of blood T cells in healthy people across ages.

Points from the study as a whole: Unknown donor CMV status possibly confounded expanded clonotype changes.

The TCR was taken from a man in his sixties in good health. The chain has TRBV20-1 and TRBJ1-5, with 8 bases lining up with TRBD1. The material sequenced was blood. This CDR3 reads CSASLTGAVQGNQPQHF. In nucleotides, the CDR3 is TGCAGTGCTAGCCTGACAGGGGCTGTACAGGGAAATCAGCCCCAGCATTTT.